These 14 T cell receptor beta chains share one sample of origin, sequenced in a study of CD8 T cells in ankylosing spondylitis. Broader study findings: Roughly eight highly homologous variants made up a TCR beta motif that seemed to typify ankylosing spondylitis blood.

TCRdb processed the 5' RACE reads anew with MiXCR; each CDR3 protein has one entry. The top ten hold 14% to 15% of the sample, which has more than 250,000 distinct CDR3 sequences, roughly 8% seen once. The antigens these receptors bind are not known. The sequenced material came from blood, either unsorted or a sorted T cell fraction (not recorded which). These receptors originate from a male donor with ankylosing spondylitis.

This clonotype was seen more than once but under ten times. The chain combines TRBV15 with TRBJ2-1; no clear D. V was pared by 2 bases and J by 2 bases, with 13 bases between. Looked up from germline, CDR1 is LNHNV and CDR2 is YYDKDF (reference sequence). The length of the CDR3 is 16 residues. The CDR3 here is CATSRISITPYNEQFF. Here the CDR3 DNA reads TGTGCCACCAGCAGAATATCCATAACCCCCTACAATGAGCAGTTCTTC.

This clonotype has more than one count but fewer than ten. The J gene is TRBJ2-7, the V gene TRBV11-1; 7 bases align to TRBD2. This CDR3 contains 19 residues. Germline V gives CDR1 SGHAT, CDR2 FQDESV (reference sequence). Trimming removed 0 bases from V and 1 base from J; junction bases left unmatched: 15. The CDR3, as DNA: TGTGCCAGCAGCTTAGCGGGAGGGGCGCCGGGGACTCATTCCTACGAGCAGTACTTC. Translating gives CASSLAGGAPGTHSYEQYF. Variable domain in full (rest from reference TRBV11-1 and TRBJ2-7): EAEVAQSPRYKITEKSQAVAFWCDPISGHATLYWYRQILGQGPELLVQFQDESVVDDSQLPKDRFSAERLKGVDSTLKIQPAELGDSAMYLCASSLAGGAPGTHSYEQYFGPGTRLTVT.

This clonotype was seen repeatedly, ten times or more. The V and J genes are TRBV19 and TRBJ1-1; 8 nucleotides line up with TRBD1. Unmatched junction bases numbered 10, after V lost 3 bases and J lost 4 bases. The CDR3 sequence is 16 residues long. Germline V gene data show CDR1 as LNHDA and CDR2 as SQIVND (reference sequence). The CDR3, as DNA: TGTGCCAGTAGTATTTCAGGACAGGGCTGGTTCACTGAAGCTTTCTTT. It is translated as CASSISGQGWFTEAFF.

This clonotype turned up a few times. The gene calls are TRBV15 and TRBJ1-6; D call uncertain. V was clipped by 0 bases and J by 10 bases, with 13 bases between them. Per germline, CDR1 LNHNV and CDR2 YYDKDF (reference sequence). The CDR3 extends over 15 amino acids. The CDR3 here is CATSRDLGSGSPLHF. CDR3 DNA sequence: TGTGCCACCAGCAGAGATTTGGGGAGCGGCTCACCCCTCCACTTT.

The chain couples TRBV25-1 to TRBJ2-7; D could derive from TRBD1 or TRBD2 (5 bases each). The germline V gene encodes CDR1 MGHDK and CDR2 SYGVNS. The CDR3 runs to 15 residues. The V and J ends lost 3 bases and 2 bases respectively, with 14 bases between them. For the CDR3, the DNA is TGTGCCAGCAGTGATCAAGGGGAGCCGCCCTACGAGCAGTACTTC. Translation gives CASSDQGEPPYEQYF.

The V gene is TRBV7-8, the J gene TRBJ1-5; D not certain. Per germline, CDR1 SGHVS and CDR2 FQNEAQ. V lost 5 bases, J lost 4 bases, and 18 bases lay in between. CDR3 length equals 16 residues. The CDR3 loop reads CASSQRESRGNQPQHF. DNA for the CDR3: TGTGCCAGCAGCCAGAGGGAGTCCAGAGGGAATCAGCCCCAGCATTTT.

The genes are TRBV18 and TRBJ2-4, with 8 bases that match TRBD1. The J segment lost 1 base and the V segment lost 4 bases, leaving 6 bases of the junction unmatched. Germline values: CDR1 KGHSH, CDR2 LQKENI. The CDR3 covers 16 residues. Here the CDR3 reads CASSQDREEAKNIQYF. The CDR3 coding sequence is TGTGCCAGCTCACAGGACAGGGAAGAGGCCAAAAACATTCAGTACTTC.

The chain recombines TRBV4-1 with TRBJ2-1; 10 nucleotides agree with TRBD2. The last part of the DNA fits TRBJ2-7 better; the J call may be wrong. This CDR3 region has 15 residues. Germline V gives CDR1 MGHRA, CDR2 YSYEKL. As DNA, the CDR3 is TGCGCCAGCAGCCAAGTGGCTAGCGGGAGCGATGAGCAGTACTTC. It yields the protein CASSQVASGSDEQYF.

This clonotype was counted many times. This chain connects TRBV9 to TRBJ1-1; D remains unclear. Germline V gene data show CDR1 as SGDLS and CDR2 as YYNGEE. The CDR3 is 15 amino acids. The V end lost 4 bases, the J end lost 0 bases, and 13 bases lay between the germline ends. CDR3 loop: CASSPWRSMNTEAFF. The DNA of the CDR3 is TGTGCCAGCAGCCCCTGGAGGTCGATGAACACTGAAGCTTTCTTT.

This clonotype was seen repeatedly, ten times or more. The rearrangement joins TRBV4-3 to TRBJ2-2, with D unclear. This CDR3 has 16 residues. The germline V and J ends were trimmed by 0 bases and 6 bases, with 14 bases remaining between them. CDR1 is LGHNA, CDR2 YSLEER, per germline. CDR3 DNA: TGCGCCAGCAGCCAAGATCTTGGACCCCTGGCCGGGGAGCTGTTTTTT. It encodes CASSQDLGPLAGELFF.

This clonotype was observed at least ten times. This chain links TRBV6-5 with TRBJ2-7; D remains unclear. Trimming cost V 3 bases and J 2 bases, with 14 bases left between them. The CDR3 is 15 amino acids. CDR1 and CDR2 from the germline V gene are MNHEY and SVGAGI. The CDR3 sequence: CASSYFREETYEQYF. CDR3 bases: TGTGCCAGCAGTTATTTCCGAGAGGAGACCTACGAGCAGTACTTC.

The chain employs TRBV7-3 and TRBJ2-3, with 8 bases matching TRBD1. J was trimmed by 0 bases and V by 6 bases; bases with no gene match: 5. The CDR3 contains 15 residues. Per germline, CDR1 SGHTA and CDR2 FQGTGA. CDR3 in amino acids: CASSPQGASTDTQYF. CDR3 sequence (DNA): TGTGCCAGCAGTCCCCAGGGGGCGAGCACAGATACGCAGTATTTT.

This chain links TRBV7-2 with TRBJ2-7; 9 positions agree with TRBD1. The CDR3 runs to 16 residues. Trimming cost V 3 bases and J 3 bases; bases outside gene matches: 9. Per the germline V gene, CDR1 is SGHTA and CDR2 is FQGNSA. As DNA, the CDR3 is TGTGCCAGCAGCTTGCATAGTAGGACAGGGGACTACGAGCAGTACTTC. Translated: CASSLHSRTGDYEQYF.

The chain carries TRBV18 and TRBJ2-1; tentatively, D is TRBD1 or TRBD2 (5 bases each). Trimming stripped 5 bases from V and 8 bases from J, with 10 bases between. The CDR3 sequence is 12 residues long. Germline V lookup: CDR1 KGHSH, CDR2 LQKENI. The CDR3 sequence: CASSGTDYEQFF. In DNA form, the CDR3 reads TGTGCCAGCTCAGGGACCGACTATGAGCAGTTCTTC.